Below, 18 T cell receptor beta chains from the same sample are listed, as sequenced in a study of memory CD4+ T cells and cytomegalovirus serostatus. The protocol was immunoSEQ multiplex PCR, while the TCRdb copy is restricted to in-frame clones and leaves out a portion. Of roughly 50,000 clones in the sample, 70% to 85% were seen once. Single viable CD3+CD4+CD8-CD45RO+ cells were sorted as the memory CD4+ T cells. The sequenced material came from memory CD4+ T cells from blood. The receptors here all came from an adult in good health and CMV-seronegative.

V usage is TRBV5-4 and J usage is TRBJ1-2; TRBD1 agrees at 12 bases. Germline V gene lookup returns CDR1 SGHNT and CDR2 YYREEE (reference sequence). The CDR3 length is 16 residues. The V gene end was trimmed by 5 bases and the J gene end by 2 bases; junction bases not matched to a gene: 7. CDR3 nucleotides: TGTGCCAGCAGGGGGGGACAGGGGGCGATAAACTATGGCTACACCTTC. Amino acids: CASRGGQGAINYGYTF.

With respect to this clone: A much bigger clone sits one base away, suggesting this may be a read error. This rearrangement joins TRBV7-2 to TRBJ2-7; TRBD2 might be the D (6 bases). The germline V gene has CDR1 SGHTA and CDR2 FQGNSA. The CDR3 spans 17 residues. CDR3 DNA: TGTGTCAGCAGCCACGGAGGGAGAGGGGCCTTACCCTACGAGCAGTACTTC. Its protein product is CVSSHGGRGALPYEQYF.

The J gene is TRBJ2-4, the V gene TRBV2; D might be TRBD2 (5 bases). CDR3 size: 13 residues. The germline gives CDR1 SNHLY, CDR2 FYNNEI. The V and J ends lost 4 bases and 9 bases respectively, with 13 bases between them. The CDR3 region is CASSGRKGGIQYF. The CDR3 coding sequence is TGTGCCAGCAGTGGGAGGAAAGGAGGCATTCAGTACTTC.

This CDR3 is CASSRQDHSNQPQHF. CDR3 nucleotides: TGTGCCAGCAGCCGACAGGACCATAGCAATCAGCCCCAGCATTTT. The chain joins TRBV2 to TRBJ1-5, with TRBD1 as a possible D gene (6 bases). The CDR3 length is 15 residues. CDR1 SNHLY and CDR2 FYNNEI come from the germline V gene. Trimming left V 6 bases short and J 0 bases short, with 12 bases between.

This clone was detected only a few times. The chain carries TRBV2 and TRBJ1-6; 7 bases fit TRBD1. V lost 6 bases to trimming and J lost 11 bases; unmatched junction nucleotides: 13. CDR1 is SNHLY and CDR2 is FYNNEI in the germline V gene. This CDR3 comprises 15 residues. The DNA for the CDR3 is TGTGCCAGCAGAGGGGCTACAGGGGTCATGACACCCCTCCACTTT. This sequence encodes CASRGATGVMTPLHF.

This clone occurred a few times. The J gene is TRBJ1-2, the V gene TRBV18; no definite D call. The CDR3 spans 15 residues. The V end was cut by 0 bases, the J end by 6 bases, with 14 bases between. Germline CDR1 is KGHSH and CDR2 is LQKENI. In DNA form, the CDR3 reads TGTGCCAGCTCACCACCGCATGGGCAAGGGCATGGCTACACCTTC. Its protein product is CASSPPHGQGHGYTF.

The sample holds a few counts of this clone. V gene TRBV2 combines with J gene TRBJ2-7; 7 bases match TRBD2. The CDR3 is 15 amino acids. V dropped 0 bases and J dropped 6; count of bases not matched to a gene: 8. The germline V gene encodes CDR1 SNHLY and CDR2 FYNNEI. CDR3 sequence reads: CASSEARSGVGEQYF. CDR3 DNA sequence: TGTGCCAGCAGTGAAGCGCGGAGCGGGGTGGGCGAGCAGTACTTC.

This chain connects TRBV6-1 to TRBJ2-2; D unclear. V was trimmed by 6 bases and J by 1 base, leaving 12 bases between them. The CDR3 consists of 15 residues. Germline values: CDR1 MNHNS, CDR2 SASEGT. CDR3 amino acids: CASSANTKNTGELFF. The DNA of the CDR3 is TGTGCCAGCAGCGCCAACACAAAGAACACCGGGGAGCTGTTTTTT.

The genes are TRBV5-4 and TRBJ2-1; 12 positions match TRBD2. The junction had 7 bases not matched to a gene; V was cut back by 1 base and J by 8 bases. The CDR3 totals 16 residues. The germline gives CDR1 SGHNT, CDR2 YYREEE (reference sequence). In DNA, the CDR3 is TGTGCCAGCAGCTTGACTAGCGGGAGGCTACATGATGAGCAGTTCTTC. Translated: CASSLTSGRLHDEQFF.

V and J are TRBV28 and TRBJ2-7; D remains ambiguous. There are 13 residues in the CDR3. Germline V CDR1 and CDR2: MDHEN, SYDVKM. V lost 8 bases and J 3 bases, leaving 14 bases between the germline ends. CDR3 DNA sequence: TGTGCCAGCGGAAGTCCTCGAAACTACGAGCAGTACTTC. Its protein product is CASGSPRNYEQYF.

The chain employs TRBV28 and TRBJ1-1; no clear D. The CDR3 runs to 11 residues. Germline loops: CDR1 MDHEN, CDR2 SYDVKM. This chain's CDR3 is CAAVMNTEAFF. The CDR3, as DNA: TGTGCGGCCGTCATGAACACTGAAGCTTTCTTT.

The rearrangement links TRBV5-8 to TRBJ1-5; D is possibly TRBD1 (6 bases). CDR1 and CDR2 (germline): SGHTS, YDEGEE. CDR3 length: 16 residues. Trimming took off 2 bases at V and 3 bases at J, with 15 bases between the two ends. This CDR3 reads CASSFTTGINNQPQHF. The CDR3 DNA reads TGTGCCAGCAGCTTTACCACAGGGATAAACAATCAGCCCCAGCATTTT.

Details on this clone: Other DNA variants within this sample encode the same CDR3. The chain has TRBV18 and TRBJ2-1, with TRBD1 matching 11 bases. The junction had 4 bases not matched to a gene; V was cut back by 3 bases and J by 3 bases. This CDR3 has 16 amino acids. Germline V gene data show CDR1 as KGHSH and CDR2 as LQKENI. This CDR3 is CASSPAGTGGYNEQFF. The CDR3 nucleotides read TGTGCCAGCTCACCCGCCGGGACAGGGGGCTACAATGAGCAGTTCTTC.

The chain combines TRBV7-8 with TRBJ2-3, with D perhaps matching TRBD2 (5 bases). The germline V gene encodes CDR1 SGHVS and CDR2 FQNEAQ. Trimming stripped 5 bases from V and 4 bases from J, with 13 bases between. The CDR3 spans 14 residues. For the CDR3, the DNA is TGTGCCAGCAGCCAAACCACTAGATCAGATACGCAGTATTTT. Residues: CASSQTTRSDTQYF.

The chain joins TRBV7-2 to TRBJ2-2; the D is unclear. CDR1 and CDR2 (germline): SGHTA, FQGNSA. Trimming shortened V by 3 bases and J by 5 bases, and 13 bases separated the two germline ends. The CDR3 runs to 15 residues. The CDR3 sequence: CASSFPTGGTGELFF. DNA of the CDR3: TGTGCCAGCAGCTTCCCGACGGGCGGAACCGGGGAGCTGTTTTTT.

The rearrangement joins TRBV5-1 to TRBJ1-1, with D unclear. The CDR3 covers 13 residues. The germline gives CDR1 SGHRS, CDR2 YFSETQ. Between the trimmed V and J ends, which lost 4 bases and 1 base, there was a span of 8 bases. CDR3 nucleotides: TGCGCCAGCAGCGCCGGGCCGAACACTGAAGCTTTCTTT. Protein sequence: CASSAGPNTEAFF.

Remarks on this clone: Distinct nucleotide sequences in the sample also encode this CDR3. The chain joins TRBV7-9 to TRBJ1-5; tentative D call: TRBD1 (6 bases). The V gene lost 1 base and the J gene lost 6 bases, with 13 bases spanning the gap. Germline V CDR1 and CDR2: SEHNR, FQNEAQ (reference sequence). CDR3 size: 15 residues. The CDR3 sequence is CASSLGGRRGQPQHF. Written as DNA, the CDR3 is TGTGCCAGCAGCTTAGGGGGGCGGAGAGGTCAGCCCCAGCATTTT. The full variable domain, completed using reference TRBV7-9 and TRBJ1-5, is DTGVSQNPRHKITKRGQNVTFRCDPISEHNRLYWYRQTLGQGPEFLTYFQNEAQLEKSRLLSDRFSAERPKGSFSTLEIQRTEQGDSAMYLCASSLGGRRGQPQHFGDGTRLSIL.

The chain has TRBV2 and TRBJ1-2; 10 bases match TRBD1. V trimming: 7 bases; J trimming: 4 bases; junction bases outside the gene matches: 9. Germline V gene lookup returns CDR1 SNHLY and CDR2 FYNNEI. This CDR3 contains 15 residues. CDR3 sequence (DNA): TGTGCCAGCACTCCGGGACAGGGGAGAACCTATGGCTACACCTTC. It is translated as CASTPGQGRTYGYTF.